This paragraph reports one T cell receptor (beta chain). The antigen remains undetermined. The CDR3 spans 15 residues. CDR1 MDHEN and CDR2 SYDVKM come from the germline V gene. Unmatched junction bases numbered 3, after V lost 2 bases and J lost 1 base. This specimen comes from a study of T cell responses to AZD1222 COVID-19 vaccine. Here immunoSEQ multiplex PCR was the method, and the copy in TCRdb shows in-frame clones only, minus some. The repertoire holds some 120,000 clones, with 92% as singletons. Study-wide findings and caveats: Dominant at 160-218 and 743-854, vaccine-associated CD4 TCRs also spanned spike. Targeting of unmutated variant regions was reportedly seen in nearly half of spike-specific TCRs.

The sequences come from peripheral blood, collected on day 0 of AZD1222 vaccination. The chain uses TRBV28 and TRBJ1-1; TRBD1 aligns across 8 bases. The sequence came from an adult in good health. The CDR3: CASSLGGTGNTEAFF. DNA for the CDR3: TGTGCCAGCAGTTTAGGGGGGACAGGGAACACTGAAGCTTTCTTT. Full variable domain (outside the CDR3, taken from reference TRBV28 and TRBJ1-1): DVKVTQSSRYLVKRTGEKVFLECVQDMDHENMFWYRQDPGLGLRLIYFSYDVKMKEKGDIPEGYSVSREKKERFSLILESASTNQTSMYLCASSLGGTGNTEAFFGQGTRLTVV.